This TCR beta chain was identified during a study of cytomegalovirus exposure and HLA in healthy donors. The study's findings and limits: Segments of the TCR beta V type were, in most cases, productive about 90% or about 30% of the time in an earlier analysis. A later analysis reportedly found that, within productive TCRs, an Asian-associated ancestry cluster had fewer N-insertions than the mean observed across the roughly 610 donors.

As for this clone: Antigen unknown.

Healthy bone marrow donors formed the donor group. After removal of 6 bases from V and 5 bases from J, the junction contained 5 bases not matched to a gene. The CDR3 contains 15 residues. The germline V gene has CDR1 SNHLY and CDR2 FYNNEI. This PCR relied on a set of 60 Vbeta primers and 13 Jbeta primers. In the authors' methods: Later analysis identified tens of millions of unique TCR beta chains, 8.5 million to 13 million shared. Profiling relied on immunoSEQ multiplex PCR, and the TCRdb table lists in-frame clones only, not all of them. V, J and clone size are taken as reported in that table, and D and trimming were inferred from the DNA itself. The sample lists some 130,000 clones, 77% seen once, with more than 1.1% in the top ten.

The receptor was derived from a woman aged 40 to 50 in good health and CMV-seronegative. Sequenced sample: PBMCs. The genes are TRBV2 and TRBJ2-3, with 13 nucleotides matching TRBD2. CDR3 in DNA: TGTGCCAGCAGGGGAGGGACTAGCGGGATAGATACGCAGTATTTT. It is translated as CASRGGTSGIDTQYF.